This entry lists 20 T cell receptor beta chains sequenced from one sample in a study of radiation and T cells in renal cell carcinoma. Described time point: blood 4 weeks post-SBRT, at nephrectomy. As for treatment: 15 Gy SBRT to primary tumor, nephrectomy 4 weeks later. Clones were sequenced by immunoSEQ multiplex PCR, and TCRdb holds only the in-frame ones, with some missing. The repertoire holds around 94,000 clones, with just under 85% as singletons. Sample: blood, taken from a patient whose treatment included radiotherapy and nephrectomy. These receptors were taken from a man aged 50-60 years with renal cell carcinoma.

The rearrangement links TRBV15 to TRBJ2-1; perhaps TRBD2 as D (5 bases). The V end was cut by 3 bases, the J end by 8 bases, with 11 bases between. CDR3 length: 13 amino acids. The germline V gene has CDR1 LNHNV and CDR2 YYDKDF (reference sequence). The CDR3 region has the DNA TGTGCCACCAGCAGGGGAGCGTTTGATGAGCAGTTCTTC. Translating it yields CATSRGAFDEQFF.

The V call is TRBV7-6, the J call TRBJ2-1, with TRBD1 matching 10 bases. With 4 bases clipped from V and 3 bases from J, the junction kept 6 bases outside the gene matches. The CDR3 has 16 amino acids. Looked up from germline, CDR1 is SGHVS and CDR2 is FNYEAQ. Written as DNA, the CDR3 is TGTGCCAGCAGCTCGCTTCGGACAGGGGGCTACAATGAGCAGTTCTTC. This sequence encodes CASSSLRTGGYNEQFF.

V and J are TRBV19 and TRBJ2-7, with a possible D match to TRBD1 (5 bases). Germline CDR1 LNHDA, CDR2 SQIVND (reference sequence). This CDR3 region has 14 residues. V was shortened by 4 bases and J by 2 bases, with 12 bases between the two germline ends. The CDR3 reads CASSRTTDPYEQYF. CDR3 nucleotide sequence: TGTGCCAGTAGTAGAACGACAGACCCCTACGAGCAGTACTTC.

The V call is TRBV11-3, the J call TRBJ2-7; D may be TRBD1 (6 bases). The germline V gene has CDR1 SGHNT and CDR2 YENEEA. The V and J ends lost 1 base and 6 bases respectively, with 13 bases between them. The CDR3 runs 14 residues. CDR3 DNA sequence: TGTGCCAGCAGCTTAGGGGGGCCTTTCGCCGAGCAGTACTTC. It specifies CASSLGGPFAEQYF.

This sequence joins TRBV7-2 and TRBJ2-2; 8 nucleotides agree with TRBD2. The CDR3 has 16 amino acids. V lost 1 base and J lost 1; bases outside the gene matches: 2. The germline V gene encodes CDR1 SGHTA and CDR2 FQGNSA. The CDR3 reads CASSLVAGMNTGELFF. CDR3 coding DNA: TGTGCCAGCAGCTTAGTAGCGGGGATGAACACCGGGGAGCTGTTTTTT.

The genes are TRBV6-1 and TRBJ1-2; 8 nucleotides line up with TRBD1. Per germline, CDR1 MNHNS and CDR2 SASEGT. The ends lost 1 base at V and 4 bases at J; junction bases unmatched: 2. The CDR3 consists of 14 residues. The CDR3 is CASSEGTGLYGYTF. The CDR3 DNA sequence: TGTGCCAGCAGTGAAGGGACAGGGCTCTATGGCTACACCTTC.

The chain combines TRBV28 with TRBJ1-2; 8 nucleotides match TRBD1. The CDR3 sequence is 15 residues long. With V trimmed by 2 bases and J by 8 bases, 10 bases remained unmatched. The germline V gene has CDR1 MDHEN and CDR2 SYDVKM. The CDR3 region is CASSLADRGKDGYTF. In nucleotides, the CDR3 is TGTGCCAGCAGTTTAGCCGACAGGGGAAAAGACGGCTACACCTTC.

V gene TRBV6-1 combines with J gene TRBJ2-7; D remains unclear. The CDR3 length is 15 residues. Germline loops: CDR1 MNHNS, CDR2 SASEGT. Trimming removed 8 bases at V and 2 bases at J, with 19 bases between. The DNA of the CDR3 is TGTGCCAGCGTAGCCCAGCACCTTATAACCTACGAGCAGTACTTC. This sequence encodes CASVAQHLITYEQYF.

This chain uses TRBV27 with TRBJ2-1; 9 bases fit TRBD2. The V gene end was trimmed by 3 bases and the J gene end by 4 bases; junction bases not matched to a gene: 4. The CDR3 sequence is 15 residues long. Germline CDR1 is MNHEY and CDR2 is SMNVEV (reference sequence). The CDR3 DNA follows: TGTGCCAGCAGTTTGGGCCTAGCGGGGTACAATGAGCAGTTCTTC. This encodes CASSLGLAGYNEQFF.

The chain employs TRBV27 and TRBJ2-2; 10 bases line up with TRBD1. The CDR3 length is 16 residues. The J segment lost 4 bases and the V segment lost 6 bases, leaving 8 bases of the junction unmatched. CDR1 is MNHEY, CDR2 SMNVEV, per germline (reference sequence). The chain's CDR3 is CASRKTGGFGTGELFF. CDR3 nucleotides: TGTGCCAGCAGGAAGACAGGGGGCTTTGGCACCGGGGAGCTGTTTTTT.

V and J are TRBV20-1 and TRBJ2-5; no definite D call. CDR3 length: 11 amino acids. Trimming removed 4 bases at V and 1 base at J, with 4 bases between. Germline values: CDR1 DFQATT, CDR2 SNEGSKA (reference sequence). The CDR3 DNA sequence: TGCAGTGCTAATTTCCAAGAGACCCAGTACTTC. As protein: CSANFQETQYF.

The chain joins TRBV7-9 to TRBJ1-1; no definite D call. Germline values: CDR1 SEHNR, CDR2 FQNEAQ (reference sequence). The CDR3 spans 13 residues. Between the trimmed V and J ends, which lost 1 base and 5 bases, there was a span of 8 bases. This CDR3 reads CASSLDSGTEAFF. The DNA of the CDR3 is TGTGCCAGCAGCTTAGATTCTGGGACTGAAGCTTTCTTT.

This clone was seen a handful of times. The CDR3 bases are TGCGCCAGCAGCTTGCATACTAGGCTCGGGACAAGGAATAATTCACCCCTCCACTTT. Translation: CASSLHTRLGTRNNSPLHF. V usage is TRBV5-1 and J usage is TRBJ1-6, with D maybe TRBD1 (6 bases). This CDR3 is 19 amino acids long. Trimming removed 1 base at V and 5 bases at J, with 22 bases between. Germline CDR1 and CDR2: SGHRS and YFSETQ.

The chain is built from TRBV9 and TRBJ2-7, with TRBD2 identical over 10 bases. The CDR3 has 13 amino acids. Per germline, CDR1 SGDLS and CDR2 YYNGEE. Germline trimming cut 4 bases from V and 4 bases from J; bases unmatched to any gene: 2. The CDR3 DNA follows: TGTGCCAGCAGCCTAGCGGGAGATTACGAGCAGTACTTC. Translation gives CASSLAGDYEQYF.

This chain connects TRBV5-8 to TRBJ1-1; D is perhaps TRBD1 (6 bases). The germline V gene has CDR1 SGHTS and CDR2 YDEGEE. CDR3 length: 14 residues. V lost 7 bases to trimming and J lost 1 base, with 14 bases between them. The CDR3 coding sequence is TGTGCCAGCCCAGTAGGACAGAAGAACACTGAAGCTTTCTTT. It is translated as CASPVGQKNTEAFF.

V and J are TRBV27 and TRBJ2-7; 10 bases line up with TRBD1. J gave up 5 bases and V 2 bases, and 9 bases lay outside the gene matches. Germline V gene lookup returns CDR1 MNHEY and CDR2 SMNVEV (reference sequence). CDR3 length: 16 residues. CDR3 in DNA: TGTGCCAGCAGTTTAGGAACCGGGACAGGGGTAGACGAGCAGTACTTC. Amino acids: CASSLGTGTGVDEQYF.

The chain joins TRBV18 to TRBJ1-1, with TRBD1 identical over 8 bases. There are 15 residues in the CDR3. Germline CDR1 is KGHSH and CDR2 is LQKENI. The trim removed 3 bases at V and 3 bases at J, leaving 6 bases unmatched. CDR3 in amino acids: CASSPATGVDTEAFF. CDR3 sequence (DNA): TGTGCCAGCTCACCCGCGACAGGGGTGGACACTGAAGCTTTCTTT.

This clone is a singleton in its sample. The chain combines TRBV18 with TRBJ1-6, with unresolved D. Germline V gene lookup returns CDR1 KGHSH and CDR2 LQKENI. V lost 5 bases, J lost 1 base, and 9 bases lay in between. This CDR3 has 15 residues. In DNA, the CDR3 is TGTGCCAGCTCATCGTTCGAGTCCTATAATTCACCCCTCCACTTT. This encodes CASSSFESYNSPLHF.

The V call is TRBV9, the J call TRBJ1-3; D remains unclear. The CDR3 extends over 12 amino acids. The germline V gene encodes CDR1 SGDLS and CDR2 YYNGEE. Trimming took off 5 bases at V and 3 bases at J, with 6 bases between the two ends. The CDR3 protein is CASRDGGNTIYF. CDR3 nucleotides: TGTGCCAGCAGAGATGGTGGAAACACCATATATTTT.

The rearrangement joins TRBV16 to TRBJ2-3; D is undetermined. The length of the CDR3 is 12 residues. Germline V lookup: CDR1 KGHSY, CDR2 FQNENV. The V end lost 0 bases, the J end lost 3 bases, and 1 base lay between the germline ends. The CDR3 DNA sequence: TGTGCCAGCAGCCAATCGACAGATACGCAGTATTTT. Translating it yields CASSQSTDTQYF.